Listed below are T cell receptor beta chains from one sample, sequenced in a study of Ad26.COV2.S vaccination and SARS-CoV-2 variants. Sequencing used immunoSEQ multiplex PCR; TCRdb keeps in-frame clones, though not all of them. The sample has hundreds of thousands of clones; roughly 94% are singletons. The starting material was peripheral blood, obtained after recovery from COVID-19. The receptor source for this set is a human donor who had recovered from COVID-19. The CDR3 runs from the conserved cysteine through the conserved F or W. The order of the fields is clone size, J gene, V gene, D gene, CDR3 protein, CDR3 DNA. A D gene is named only where the DNA matches it firmly. Expanded clones get a size class; other rows say once, few or many, or leave the size out.

abundance: .
j_gene: TRBJ1-2
v_gene: TRBV7-9
d_gene: .
CDR3aa: CASSLGEDRTF
CDR3nt: TGTGCCAGCAGCTTAGGGGAGGACAGAACCTTC

abundance: .
j_gene: TRBJ1-1
v_gene: TRBV6-5
d_gene: TRBD1
CDR3aa: CASSLQPGQGFEAFF
CDR3nt: TGTGCCAGCAGTTTACAACCGGGACAGGGGTTTGAAGCTTTCTTT

abundance: .
j_gene: TRBJ2-1
v_gene: TRBV2
d_gene: TRBD2
CDR3aa: CASSLAGGPVNEQFF
CDR3nt: TGTGCCAGCAGTCTAGCGGGGGGGCCAGTCAATGAGCAGTTCTTC

abundance: .
j_gene: TRBJ1-2
v_gene: TRBV7-9
d_gene: .
CDR3aa: CASSAGRANYGYTF
CDR3nt: TGTGCCAGCAGCGCAGGACGGGCGAACTATGGCTACACCTTC

abundance: .
j_gene: TRBJ1-2
v_gene: TRBV12-5
d_gene: .
CDR3aa: CASGLVPGSTNYGYTF
CDR3nt: TGTGCTAGTGGTTTGGTACCGGGCAGTACTAACTATGGCTACACCTTC

abundance: .
j_gene: TRBJ2-7
v_gene: TRBV7-2
d_gene: .
CDR3aa: CASSLITASYEQYF
CDR3nt: TGTGCCAGCAGCTTAATTACAGCATCCTACGAGCAGTACTTC

abundance: .
j_gene: TRBJ1-2
v_gene: TRBV7-9
d_gene: TRBD1
CDR3aa: CASSFRQGHGYTF
CDR3nt: TGTGCCAGCAGCTTTAGACAGGGCCATGGCTACACCTTC

abundance: few
j_gene: TRBJ1-1
v_gene: TRBV7-2
d_gene: TRBD1
CDR3aa: CASRTGGTEAFF
CDR3nt: TGTGCCAGCAGGACAGGGGGAACTGAAGCTTTCTTT

abundance: .
j_gene: TRBJ2-3
v_gene: TRBV7-3
d_gene: TRBD2
CDR3aa: CASSPSEGGGADTQYF
CDR3nt: TGTGCCAGCAGCCCGAGTGAGGGCGGGGGGGCAGATACGCAGTATTTT

abundance: .
j_gene: TRBJ2-5
v_gene: TRBV2
d_gene: TRBD1
CDR3aa: CASTRGTVQETQYF
CDR3nt: TGTGCCAGCACCAGGGGGACAGTACAAGAGACCCAGTACTTC